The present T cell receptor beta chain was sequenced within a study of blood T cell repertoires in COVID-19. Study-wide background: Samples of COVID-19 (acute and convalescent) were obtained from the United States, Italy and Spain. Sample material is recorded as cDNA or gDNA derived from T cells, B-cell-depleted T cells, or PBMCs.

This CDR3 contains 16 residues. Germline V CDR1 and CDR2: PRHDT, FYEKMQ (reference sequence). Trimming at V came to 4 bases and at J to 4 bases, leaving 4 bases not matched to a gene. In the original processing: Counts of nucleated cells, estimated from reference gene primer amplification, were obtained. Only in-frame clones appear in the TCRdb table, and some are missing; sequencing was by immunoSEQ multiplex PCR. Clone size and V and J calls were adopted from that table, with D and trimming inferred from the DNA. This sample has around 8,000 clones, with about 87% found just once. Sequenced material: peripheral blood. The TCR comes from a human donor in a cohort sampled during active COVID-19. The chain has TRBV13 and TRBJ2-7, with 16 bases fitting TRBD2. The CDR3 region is CASSSEGLAGGYEQYF. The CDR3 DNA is TGTGCCAGCAGCTCCGAGGGACTAGCGGGAGGGTACGAGCAGTACTTC.